Included here is one TCR beta chain sequence, with context. The CDR3 consists of 13 residues. V lost 10 bases, J lost 3 bases, and 15 bases lay in between. Germline-derived CDR1 and CDR2 are SNHLY and FYNNEI. The data derive from a study of blood T cell repertoires in COVID-19. Across the whole study: Whether acute or convalescent, the COVID-19 samples came from the United States, Italy and Spain. T cells, B-cell-depleted T cells, or PBMCs provided the cDNA or gDNA that served as material.

As processed by the authors: Reference gene primers were amplified, and this amplification served to estimate nucleated cell counts. The protocol was immunoSEQ multiplex PCR, while the TCRdb copy is restricted to in-frame clones and leaves out a portion. The DNA was the basis for D and trimming; V, J and clone size are from that table. In the table there are some 230,000 clones, roughly 80% of which are singletons. This receptor was identified in a woman aged 55-70 years who had recovered from COVID-19. This chain uses TRBV2 with TRBJ1-2; D is perhaps TRBD1 (5 bases). Sequenced material: peripheral blood. The DNA of the CDR3 is TGTGCCACCTGGCGGCTCAGGGACTATGGCTACACCTTC. Translated, it gives CATWRLRDYGYTF.